Listed here are 19 T cell receptor beta chains from one sample, sequenced in a study of shared clonotypes between healthy human individuals. Clones were sequenced by immunoSEQ multiplex PCR, and TCRdb holds only the in-frame ones, with some missing. The sample has about 1 million clones; about three quarters are singletons. The sample consisted of memory CD4+ T cells sorted from blood. Subset in this sample: CD45RA-negative fraction. These receptor sequences come from a young man in good health.

The sample holds a few counts of this clone. CDR3 loop: CAGGGSPGNTIYF. The CDR3 DNA follows: TGTGCCGGGGGCGGGAGCCCAGGAAACACCATATATTTT. This rearrangement joins TRBV30 to TRBJ1-3; D may be TRBD1 (6 bases). V lost 8 bases, J lost 4 bases, and 15 bases lay in between. The CDR3 length is 13 residues. Germline assignment: CDR1 GTSNPN and CDR2 SVGIG (reference sequence).

This chain uses TRBV11-3 with TRBJ2-7, with D perhaps being TRBD1 or TRBD2 (5 bases each). The CDR3 totals 15 residues. CDR1 and CDR2 (germline): SGHNT, YENEEA. The ends were cut back, 6 bases at V and 4 bases at J, with 19 bases in the middle. The CDR3 loop is CASSLGRDPVYEQYF. The DNA of the CDR3 is TGTGCCAGCAGTCTCGGCCGGGACCCCGTTTACGAGCAGTACTTC. Variable domain in full (rest from reference TRBV11-3 and TRBJ2-7): EAGVVQSPRYKIIEKKQPVAFWCNPISGHNTLYWYLQNLGQGPELLIRYENEEAVDDSQLPKDRFSAERLKGVDSTLKIQPAELGDSAVYLCASSLGRDPVYEQYFGPGTRLTVT.

The J gene is TRBJ1-3, the V gene TRBV28; D remains ambiguous. V gave up 6 bases and J gave up 4 bases, with 16 bases separating them. This CDR3 region has 15 residues. Germline lookup yields CDR1 MDHEN and CDR2 SYDVKM. CDR3 nucleotide sequence: TGTGCCAGCAGGGGCGCGGGCCCCCTCGGAAACACCATATATTTT. As protein: CASRGAGPLGNTIYF.

J is TRBJ2-7 and V is TRBV19; D possibly matches TRBD1 or TRBD2 (6 bases each). The CDR3 consists of 17 residues. Trimming removed 1 base from V and 2 bases from J, with 18 bases in between. Germline V lookup: CDR1 LNHDA, CDR2 SQIVND (reference sequence). CDR3 residues: CASSIGGATVLPYEQYF. In nucleotides, the CDR3 is TGTGCCAGTAGTATAGGGGGGGCGACAGTCCTTCCCTACGAGCAGTACTTC.

DNA for the CDR3: TGTGCCAGCAGTCCCCAGGGTGGGACGGGTATAGGTACCCAGTACTTC. The encoded protein is CASSPQGGTGIGTQYF. The V call is TRBV28, the J call TRBJ2-5, with D perhaps matching TRBD1 or TRBD2 (5 bases each). The CDR3 length is 16 residues. Germline CDR1 MDHEN, CDR2 SYDVKM. V was cut by 5 bases and J by 8 bases, with 24 bases left in between. Looking up the rest from reference TRBV28 and TRBJ2-5 gives the full variable domain: DVKVTQSSRYLVKRTGEKVFLECVQDMDHENMFWYRQDPGLGLRLIYFSYDVKMKEKGDIPEGYSVSREKKERFSLILESASTNQTSMYLCASSPQGGTGIGTQYFGPGTRLLVL.

This clone was counted a few times. The sample holds other DNA sequences that translate to the same CDR3. The chain is built from TRBV20-1 and TRBJ2-3, with a weak D call TRBD1 (6 bases). Germline CDR1 is DFQATT and CDR2 is SNEGSKA (reference sequence). V was shortened by 6 bases and J by 5 bases, with 9 bases between the two germline ends. The CDR3 runs to 11 residues. The CDR3 DNA is TGCAGTGCCCTGACAGGAGATACGCAGTATTTT. Translated: CSALTGDTQYF.

The rearrangement links TRBV5-1 to TRBJ2-3, with 10 bases aligning to TRBD2. V lost 3 bases and J lost 3; bases outside the gene matches: 7. The CDR3 has 16 residues. Germline CDR1 reads SGHRS; CDR2 reads YFSETQ. The CDR3 spells CASSSLGLALTDTQYF. CDR3 nucleotide sequence: TGCGCCAGCAGCTCCCTGGGACTAGCGCTTACAGATACGCAGTATTTT.

The chain recombines TRBV28 with TRBJ1-3; D ambiguous. The germline V and J ends were trimmed by 3 bases and 4 bases, with 10 bases remaining between them. The CDR3 extends over 14 amino acids. Germline CDR1 and CDR2: MDHEN and SYDVKM. The CDR3 bases are TGTGCCAGCAGTTTCGAGATGATCGGAAACACCATATATTTT. Residues: CASSFEMIGNTIYF.

This clone was observed a few times. The chain couples TRBV6-5 to TRBJ2-1; 7 positions agree with TRBD2. The germline CDR1 and CDR2 sequences are MNHEY and SVGAGI. The ends lost 0 bases at V and 9 bases at J; junction bases unmatched: 8. The CDR3 is 15 residues long. The DNA of the CDR3 is TGTGCCAGCAGTTACTCGGGACGGGGGGAGGGTGAGCAGTTCTTC. It specifies CASSYSGRGEGEQFF.

Written as DNA, the CDR3 is TGTGCCAGCAGCCAAAACAGGGTTTTCAACACTGAAGCTTTCTTT. The encoded protein is CASSQNRVFNTEAFF. The chain couples TRBV28 to TRBJ1-1, with D possibly matching TRBD1 (6 bases). V lost 6 bases and J 2 bases, leaving 16 bases between the germline ends. CDR1 MDHEN and CDR2 SYDVKM come from the germline V gene. This CDR3 region has 15 residues.

The gene calls are TRBV7-6 and TRBJ1-2; D is undetermined. The CDR3 contains 17 residues. Trimming left V 0 bases short and J 6 bases short, with 20 bases between. Germline CDR1 reads SGHVS; CDR2 reads FNYEAQ. CDR3 coding DNA: TGTGCCAGCAGCTTAGCGCCAGGTAGTTTCGTCAGCGATGGCTACACCTTC. Its translation is CASSLAPGSFVSDGYTF.

V gene TRBV10-2 combines with J gene TRBJ1-3, with D possibly TRBD1 on 5 matching bases. The CDR3 totals 15 residues. With 5 bases removed from V and 0 bases from J, the gap between germline ends came to 11 bases. Per germline, CDR1 WSHSY and CDR2 SAAADI. The CDR3 reads CASSSGRISGNTIYF. In DNA, the CDR3 is TGCGCCAGCAGTTCGGGACGGATCTCTGGAAACACCATATATTTT.

This clone was recorded only once. J is TRBJ2-2 and V is TRBV30; weak D call: TRBD2 (6 bases). This CDR3 contains 12 residues. Germline CDR1 GTSNPN, CDR2 SVGIG (reference sequence). Trimming left V 8 bases short and J 3 bases short, with 10 bases between. The CDR3 spells CAEREYTGELFF. Written as DNA, the CDR3 is TGTGCCGAACGGGAGTACACCGGGGAGCTGTTTTTT.

This chain links TRBV2 with TRBJ1-1, with D uncertain. Trimming took 10 bases from V and 0 from J, leaving 15 bases between them. From germline, CDR1 is SNHLY and CDR2 FYNNEI. The CDR3 runs 14 residues. The CDR3 region has the DNA TGTGCCAACCGCCGGCAGGCCCTGAACACTGAAGCTTTCTTT. Encoded protein: CANRRQALNTEAFF.

The rearrangement joins TRBV7-2 to TRBJ1-2; 8 nucleotides align to TRBD1. Per the germline V gene, CDR1 is SGHTA and CDR2 is FQGNSA. The junction had 12 bases not matched to a gene; V was cut back by 5 bases and J by 7 bases. This CDR3 is built from 15 residues. The CDR3 coding sequence is TGTGCCAGCAGCCCGCAGACAGGGGTTTTTGGTGGCTACACCTTC. Translated: CASSPQTGVFGGYTF.

The chain joins TRBV4-1 to TRBJ2-7, with 7 bases identical to TRBD1. The trim removed 4 bases at V and 9 bases at J, leaving 15 bases unmatched. Per the germline V gene, CDR1 is MGHRA and CDR2 is YSYEKL. The CDR3 contains 15 residues. The CDR3, as DNA: TGCGCCAGCAGCCGAGAGCCGGGACAGAGCTTACGGCAGTACTTC. Translating it yields CASSREPGQSLRQYF.

V usage is TRBV2 and J usage is TRBJ2-2, with 7 positions matching TRBD2. The V gene's germline CDR1 is SNHLY and CDR2 FYNNEI. The CDR3 length is 16 residues. Losses at the gene ends were 8 bases for V and 0 bases for J; bases not matched to a gene: 9. CDR3 coding DNA: TGTGCCAGCCTCCCTCCGGGGACTACGAACACCGGGGAGCTGTTTTTT. Translating it yields CASLPPGTTNTGELFF.

The chain uses TRBV25-1 and TRBJ1-6; a weak D match, TRBD1 (5 bases). This CDR3 has 14 residues. The germline V and J ends were trimmed by 5 bases and 9 bases, with 14 bases remaining between them. Germline V gives CDR1 MGHDK, CDR2 SYGVNS. The CDR3 DNA follows: TGTGCCAGCAGTCCCGGGGGGGGTTTTTCACCCCTCCACTTT. Its translation is CASSPGGGFSPLHF. Complete variable domain (other parts from reference TRBV25-1 and TRBJ1-6): EADIYQTPRYLVIGTGKKITLECSQTMGHDKMYWYQQDPGMELHLIHYSYGVNSTEKGDLSSESTVSRIRTEHFPLTLESARPSHTSQYLCASSPGGGFSPLHFGNGTRLTVT.

The gene calls are TRBV12-5 and TRBJ1-5, with 8 bases fitting TRBD1. Germline CDR1 reads LGHNT; CDR2 reads FRNRAP. This CDR3 is built from 14 residues. After removal of 1 base from V and 7 bases from J, the junction contained 3 bases not matched to a gene. The CDR3 DNA reads as TGTGCTAGTGGTTTGGGACAGGGGCGCCAGCCCCAGCATTTT. Its translation: CASGLGQGRQPQHF.